One and the same sample provided the 3 T cell receptor beta chains below, sequenced in a study of early T cells in non-severe SARS-CoV-2 infection. TCRdb processed the 5' RACE reads anew with MiXCR; each CDR3 protein has one entry. The table lists more than 50,000 distinct CDR3 sequences, around an eighth of them singletons. Sequenced: whole blood. The source is an adult who was a healthcare worker with PCR-confirmed SARS-CoV-2 infection or an uninfected control (not recorded which).

This clonotype was detected a few times. This chain links TRBV19 with TRBJ2-1; D is uncertain. Germline V gene data show CDR1 as LNHDA and CDR2 as SQIVND (reference sequence). Trimming took 4 bases from V and 3 from J, leaving 7 bases between them. This CDR3 is 13 amino acids long. The CDR3 DNA reads TGTGCCAGTAGTAGGGGAATCTACAATGAGCAGTTCTTC. Translating gives CASSRGIYNEQFF.

There are a few counts of this clonotype. The V gene is TRBV7-9, the J gene TRBJ2-1; D is possibly TRBD2 (5 bases). From germline, CDR1 is SEHNR and CDR2 FQNEAQ (reference sequence). The CDR3 sequence is 16 residues long. V lost 5 bases to trimming and J lost 4 bases, with 18 bases between them. This chain's CDR3 is CASSTPGGSGYNEQFF. In DNA, the CDR3 is TGTGCCAGCAGCACCCCAGGCGGGTCGGGGTACAATGAGCAGTTCTTC.

The chain links TRBV20-1 to TRBJ2-3; D possibly uses TRBD1 or TRBD2 (5 bases each). From germline, CDR1 is DFQATT and CDR2 SNEGSKA (reference sequence). Trimming removed 6 bases at V and 5 bases at J, with 18 bases between. The CDR3 is made up of 14 amino acids. CDR3 sequence (DNA): TGCAGTGCCTCGTACATGGGGGTTAGAGATACGCAGTATTTT. It encodes CSASYMGVRDTQYF.